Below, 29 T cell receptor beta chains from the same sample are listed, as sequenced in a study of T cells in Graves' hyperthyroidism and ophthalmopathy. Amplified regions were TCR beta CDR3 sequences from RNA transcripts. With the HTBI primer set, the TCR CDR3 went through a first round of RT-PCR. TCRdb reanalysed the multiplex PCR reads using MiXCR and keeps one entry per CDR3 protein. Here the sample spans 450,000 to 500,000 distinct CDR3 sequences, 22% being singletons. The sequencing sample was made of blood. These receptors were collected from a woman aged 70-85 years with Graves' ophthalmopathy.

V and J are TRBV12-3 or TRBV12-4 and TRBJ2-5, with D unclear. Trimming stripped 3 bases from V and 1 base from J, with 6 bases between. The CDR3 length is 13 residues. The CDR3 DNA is TGTGCCAGCAGTTTGAACAGCCAAGAGACCCAGTACTTC. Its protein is CASSLNSQETQYF.

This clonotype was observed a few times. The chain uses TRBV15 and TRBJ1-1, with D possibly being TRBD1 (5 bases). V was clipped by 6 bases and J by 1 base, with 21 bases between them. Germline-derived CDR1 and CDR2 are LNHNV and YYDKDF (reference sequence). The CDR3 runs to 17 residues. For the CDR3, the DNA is TGTGCCACCAGGGAACCCGCCGTGGGGCAGGCGAACACTGAAGCTTTCTTT. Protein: CATREPAVGQANTEAFF.

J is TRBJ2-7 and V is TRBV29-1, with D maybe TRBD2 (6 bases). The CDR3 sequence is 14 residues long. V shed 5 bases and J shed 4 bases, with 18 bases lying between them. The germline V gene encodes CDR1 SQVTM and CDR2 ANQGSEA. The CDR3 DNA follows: TGCAGCGTTTCCGGAGGGGCTAGCTCGTACGAGCAGTACTTC. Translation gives CSVSGGASSYEQYF.

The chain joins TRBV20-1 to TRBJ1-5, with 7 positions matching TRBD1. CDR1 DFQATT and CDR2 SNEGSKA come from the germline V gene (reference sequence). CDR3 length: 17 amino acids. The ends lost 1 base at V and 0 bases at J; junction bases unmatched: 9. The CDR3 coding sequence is TGCAGTGCTAGAGGAATCACAGGGGTCTATAGCAATCAGCCCCAGCATTTT. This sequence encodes CSARGITGVYSNQPQHF.

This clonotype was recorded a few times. CDR3 region: CASKFPPGQEMDYGYTF. The CDR3 DNA reads as TGTGCCAGCAAATTCCCCCCGGGACAGGAAATGGACTATGGCTACACCTTC. This chain connects TRBV28 to TRBJ1-2; 8 bases fit TRBD1. Germline lookup yields CDR1 MDHEN and CDR2 SYDVKM. CDR3 length: 17 residues. Unmatched junction bases numbered 16, after V lost 7 bases and J lost 3 bases.

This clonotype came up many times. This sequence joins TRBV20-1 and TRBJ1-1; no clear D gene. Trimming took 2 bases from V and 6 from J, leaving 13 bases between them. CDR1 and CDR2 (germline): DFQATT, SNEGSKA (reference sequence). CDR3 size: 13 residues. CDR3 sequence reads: CSARPPPGPEAFF. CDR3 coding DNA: TGCAGTGCTAGACCTCCACCCGGACCTGAAGCTTTCTTT.

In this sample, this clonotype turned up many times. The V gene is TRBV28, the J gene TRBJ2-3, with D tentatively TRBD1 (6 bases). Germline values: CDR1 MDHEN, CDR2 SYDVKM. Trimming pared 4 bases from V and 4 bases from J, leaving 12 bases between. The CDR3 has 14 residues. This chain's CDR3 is CASSSGVPPDTQYF. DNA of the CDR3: TGTGCCAGCAGTTCAGGGGTTCCACCAGATACGCAGTATTTT.

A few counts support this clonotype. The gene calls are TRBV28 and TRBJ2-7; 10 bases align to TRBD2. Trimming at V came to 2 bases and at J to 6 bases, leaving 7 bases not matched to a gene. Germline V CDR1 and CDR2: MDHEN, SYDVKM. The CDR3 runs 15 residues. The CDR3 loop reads CASSLKLAGPSEQYF. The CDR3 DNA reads TGTGCCAGCAGTTTAAAACTAGCGGGGCCGTCCGAGCAGTACTTC.

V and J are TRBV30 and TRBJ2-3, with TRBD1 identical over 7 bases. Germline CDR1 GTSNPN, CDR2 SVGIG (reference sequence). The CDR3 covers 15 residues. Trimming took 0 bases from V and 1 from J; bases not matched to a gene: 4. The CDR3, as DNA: TGTGCCTGGAGTGTAGGGACAGAGCGCACAGATACGCAGTATTTT. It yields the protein CAWSVGTERTDTQYF. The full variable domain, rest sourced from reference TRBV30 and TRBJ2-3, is SQTIHQWPATLVQPVGSPLSLECTVEGTSNPNLYWYRQAAGRGLQLLFYSVGIGQISSEVPQNLSASRPQDRQFILSSKKLLLSDSGFYLCAWSVGTERTDTQYFGPGTRLTVL.

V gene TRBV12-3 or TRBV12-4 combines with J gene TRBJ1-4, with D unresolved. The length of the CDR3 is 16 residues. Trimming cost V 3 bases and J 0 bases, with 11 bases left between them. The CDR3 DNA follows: TGTGCCAGCAGTTTCCGCGCCGCAGCAACTAATGAAAAACTGTTTTTT. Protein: CASSFRAAATNEKLFF.

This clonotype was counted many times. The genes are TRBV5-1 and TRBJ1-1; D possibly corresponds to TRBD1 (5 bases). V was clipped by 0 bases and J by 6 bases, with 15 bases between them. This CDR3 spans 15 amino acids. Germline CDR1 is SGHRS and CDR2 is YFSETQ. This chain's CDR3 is CASSLVQGSGAEAFF. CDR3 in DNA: TGCGCCAGCAGCTTGGTGCAGGGTTCGGGGGCTGAAGCTTTCTTT. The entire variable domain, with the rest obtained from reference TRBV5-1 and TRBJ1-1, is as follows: KAGVTQTPRYLIKTRGQQVTLSCSPISGHRSVSWYQQTPGQGLQFLFEYFSETQRNKGNFPGRFSGRQFSNSRSEMNVSTLELGDSALYLCASSLVQGSGAEAFFGQGTRLTVV.

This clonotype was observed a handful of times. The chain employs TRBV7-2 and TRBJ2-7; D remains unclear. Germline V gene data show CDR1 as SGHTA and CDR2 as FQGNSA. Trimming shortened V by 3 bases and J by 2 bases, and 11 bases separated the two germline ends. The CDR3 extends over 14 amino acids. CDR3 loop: CASSFDGFTYEQYF. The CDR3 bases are TGTGCCAGCAGCTTTGACGGGTTCACCTACGAGCAGTACTTC.

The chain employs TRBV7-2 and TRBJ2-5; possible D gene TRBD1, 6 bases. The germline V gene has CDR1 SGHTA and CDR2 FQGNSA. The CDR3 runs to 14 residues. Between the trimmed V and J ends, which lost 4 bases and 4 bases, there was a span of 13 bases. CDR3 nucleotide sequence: TGTGCCAGCAGCTCGCCAGGGGTATTAGAGACCCAGTACTTC. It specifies CASSSPGVLETQYF. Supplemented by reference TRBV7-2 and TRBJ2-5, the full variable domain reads GAGVSQSPSNKVTEKGKDVELRCDPISGHTALYWYRQSLGQGLEFLIYFQGNSAPDKSGLPSDRFSAERTGGSVSTLTIQRTQQEDSAVYLCASSSPGVLETQYFGPGTRLLVL.

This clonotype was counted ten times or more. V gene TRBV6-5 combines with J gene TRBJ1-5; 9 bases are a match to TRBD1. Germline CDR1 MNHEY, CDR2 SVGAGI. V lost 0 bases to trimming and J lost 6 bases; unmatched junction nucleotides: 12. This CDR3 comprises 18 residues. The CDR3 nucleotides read TGTGCCAGCAGTTACTCGATTCCGGACAGGGGAGGCGGTCAGCCCCAGCATTTT. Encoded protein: CASSYSIPDRGGGQPQHF.

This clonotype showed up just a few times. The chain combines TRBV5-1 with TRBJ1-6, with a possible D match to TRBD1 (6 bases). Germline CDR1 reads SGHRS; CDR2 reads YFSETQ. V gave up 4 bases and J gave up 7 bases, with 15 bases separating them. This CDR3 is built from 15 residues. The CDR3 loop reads CASSQADRSNSPLHF. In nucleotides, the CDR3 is TGCGCCAGCAGCCAAGCGGACAGAAGCAATTCACCCCTCCACTTT.

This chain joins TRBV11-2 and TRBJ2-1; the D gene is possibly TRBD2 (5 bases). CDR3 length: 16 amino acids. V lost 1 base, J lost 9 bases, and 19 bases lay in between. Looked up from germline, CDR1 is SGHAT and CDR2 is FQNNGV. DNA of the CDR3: TGTGCCAGCAGCTTAGTTTGGGAGTTGACTGTCGCTGAGCAGTTCTTC. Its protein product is CASSLVWELTVAEQFF.

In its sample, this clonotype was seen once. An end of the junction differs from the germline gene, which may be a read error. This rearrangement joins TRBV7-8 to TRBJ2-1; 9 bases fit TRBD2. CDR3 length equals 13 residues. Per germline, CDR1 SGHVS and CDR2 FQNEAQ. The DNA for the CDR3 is TGTGCCAGCAGCTGGGGACTAGCCATTGAGCAGTCCTTC. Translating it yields CASSWGLAIEQSF.

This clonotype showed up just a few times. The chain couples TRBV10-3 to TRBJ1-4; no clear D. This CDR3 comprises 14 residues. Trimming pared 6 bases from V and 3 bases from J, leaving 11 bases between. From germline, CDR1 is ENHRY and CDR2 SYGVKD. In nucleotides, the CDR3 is TGTGCCATCAGCCCTTGGAGTTCTAATGAAAAACTGTTTTTT. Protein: CAISPWSSNEKLFF.

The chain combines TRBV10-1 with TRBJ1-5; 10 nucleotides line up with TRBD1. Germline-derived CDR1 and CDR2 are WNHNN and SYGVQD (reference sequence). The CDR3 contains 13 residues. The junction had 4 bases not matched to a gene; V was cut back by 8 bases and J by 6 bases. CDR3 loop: CASHRDRGQPQHF. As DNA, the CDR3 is TGCGCCAGCCACCGGGACAGGGGTCAGCCCCAGCATTTT.

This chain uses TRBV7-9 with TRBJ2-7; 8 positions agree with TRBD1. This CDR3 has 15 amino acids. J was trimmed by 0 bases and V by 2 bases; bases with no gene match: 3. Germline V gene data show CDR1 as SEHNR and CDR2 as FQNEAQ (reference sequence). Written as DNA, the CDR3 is TGTGCCAGCAGCTTACAGGACAGGGCCTCCTACGAGCAGTACTTC. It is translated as CASSLQDRASYEQYF.

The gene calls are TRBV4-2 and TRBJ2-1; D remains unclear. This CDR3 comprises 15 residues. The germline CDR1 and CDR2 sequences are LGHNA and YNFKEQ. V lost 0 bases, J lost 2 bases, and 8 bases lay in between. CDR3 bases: TGTGCCAGCAGCCAAGAAGGCCAGCCCTACAATGAGCAGTTCTTC. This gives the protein CASSQEGQPYNEQFF.

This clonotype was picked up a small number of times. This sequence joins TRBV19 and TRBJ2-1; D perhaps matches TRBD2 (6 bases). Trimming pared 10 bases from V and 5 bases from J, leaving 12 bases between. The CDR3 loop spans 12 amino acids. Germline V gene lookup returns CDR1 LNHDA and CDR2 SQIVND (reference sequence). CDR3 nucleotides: TGTGCCACCCCTAGCGAAGACAATGAGCAGTTCTTC. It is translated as CATPSEDNEQFF.

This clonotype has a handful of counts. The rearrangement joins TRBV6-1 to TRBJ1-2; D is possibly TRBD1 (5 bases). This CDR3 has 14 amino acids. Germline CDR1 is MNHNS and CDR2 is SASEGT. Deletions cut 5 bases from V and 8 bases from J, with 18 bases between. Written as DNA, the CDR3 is TGTGCCAGCAGTCTCTTAAAAACCGCAGGGGGCTACACCTTC. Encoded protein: CASSLLKTAGGYTF.

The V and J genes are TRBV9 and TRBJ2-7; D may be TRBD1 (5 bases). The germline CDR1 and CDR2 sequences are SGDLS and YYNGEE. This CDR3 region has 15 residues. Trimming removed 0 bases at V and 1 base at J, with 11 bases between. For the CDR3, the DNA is TGTGCCAGCAGCGTAGGGCTGGGGCCATCCTACGAGCAGTACTTC. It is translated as CASSVGLGPSYEQYF.

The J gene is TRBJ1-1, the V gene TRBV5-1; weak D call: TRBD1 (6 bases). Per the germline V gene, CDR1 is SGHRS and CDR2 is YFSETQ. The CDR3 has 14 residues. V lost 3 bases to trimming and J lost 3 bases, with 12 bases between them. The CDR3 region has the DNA TGCGCCAGCAGCTCGTACAGGGTGGACACTGAAGCTTTCTTT. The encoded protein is CASSSYRVDTEAFF.

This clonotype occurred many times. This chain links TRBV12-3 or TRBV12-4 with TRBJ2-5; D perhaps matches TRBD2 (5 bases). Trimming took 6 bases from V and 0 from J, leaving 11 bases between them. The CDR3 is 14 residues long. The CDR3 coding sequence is TGTGCCAGCAGCCTCGGACTGAACCAAGAGACCCAGTACTTC. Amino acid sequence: CASSLGLNQETQYF.

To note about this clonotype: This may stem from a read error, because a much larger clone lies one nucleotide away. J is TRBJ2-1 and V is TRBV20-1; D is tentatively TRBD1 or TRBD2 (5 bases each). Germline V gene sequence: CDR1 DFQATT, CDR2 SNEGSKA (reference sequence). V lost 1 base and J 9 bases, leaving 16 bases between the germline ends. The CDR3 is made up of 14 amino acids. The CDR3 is CSARGGPATSEQFF. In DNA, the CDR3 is TGCAGTGCTAGAGGGGGACCAGCAACAAGTGAGCAGTTCTTC.

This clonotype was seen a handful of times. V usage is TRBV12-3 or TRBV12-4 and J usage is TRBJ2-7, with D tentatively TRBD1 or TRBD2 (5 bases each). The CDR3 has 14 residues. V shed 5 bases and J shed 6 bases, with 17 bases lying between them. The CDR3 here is CASSRLGTVSEQYF. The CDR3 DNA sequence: TGTGCCAGCAGTCGACTGGGGACCGTTTCCGAGCAGTACTTC.

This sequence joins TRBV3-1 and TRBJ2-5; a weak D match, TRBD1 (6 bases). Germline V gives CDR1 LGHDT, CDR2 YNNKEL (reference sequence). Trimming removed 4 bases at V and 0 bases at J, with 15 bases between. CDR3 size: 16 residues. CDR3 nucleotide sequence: TGTGCCAGCAGCCCAACCGGGACAACGTACCAAGAGACCCAGTACTTC. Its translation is CASSPTGTTYQETQYF.